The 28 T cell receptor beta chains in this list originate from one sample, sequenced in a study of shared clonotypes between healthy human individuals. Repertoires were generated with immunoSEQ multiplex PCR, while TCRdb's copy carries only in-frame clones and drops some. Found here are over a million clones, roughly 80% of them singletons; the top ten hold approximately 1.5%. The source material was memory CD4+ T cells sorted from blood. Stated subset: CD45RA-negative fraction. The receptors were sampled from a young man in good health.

This CDR3 reads CASSPNPGPWDGYTF. CDR3 nucleotides: TGTGCCAGCTCACCAAATCCCGGGCCCTGGGATGGCTACACCTTC. The chain recombines TRBV18 with TRBJ1-2; no firm D call. There are 15 residues in the CDR3. The germline V gene encodes CDR1 KGHSH and CDR2 LQKENI. Trimming took off 2 bases at V and 6 bases at J, with 16 bases between the two ends.

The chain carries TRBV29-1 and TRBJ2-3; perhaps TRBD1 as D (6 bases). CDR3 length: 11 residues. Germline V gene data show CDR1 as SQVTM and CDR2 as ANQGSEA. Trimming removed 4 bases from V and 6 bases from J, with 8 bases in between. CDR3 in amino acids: CSVAGVDTQYF. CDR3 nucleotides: TGCAGCGTTGCAGGGGTCGATACGCAGTATTTT.

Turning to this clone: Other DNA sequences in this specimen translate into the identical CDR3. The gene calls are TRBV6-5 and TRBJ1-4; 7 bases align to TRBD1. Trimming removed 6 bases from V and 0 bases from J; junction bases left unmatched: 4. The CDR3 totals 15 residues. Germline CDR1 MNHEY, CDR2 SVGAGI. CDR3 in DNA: TGTGCCAGCAGGAGAACAGGGGCAACTAATGAAAAACTGTTTTTT. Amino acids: CASRRTGATNEKLFF.

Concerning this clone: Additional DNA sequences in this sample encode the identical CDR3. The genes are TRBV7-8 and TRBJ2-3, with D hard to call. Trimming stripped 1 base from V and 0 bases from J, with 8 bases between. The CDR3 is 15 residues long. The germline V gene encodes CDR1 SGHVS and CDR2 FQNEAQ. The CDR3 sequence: CASSLGLFSTDTQYF. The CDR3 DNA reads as TGTGCCAGCAGCTTAGGCCTTTTTAGCACAGATACGCAGTATTTT.

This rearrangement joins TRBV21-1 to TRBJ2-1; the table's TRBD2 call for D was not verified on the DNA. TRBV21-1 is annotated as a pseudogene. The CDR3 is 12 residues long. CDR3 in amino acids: CASSKESRSQFF. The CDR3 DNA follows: TGTGCCAGCAGCAAAGAATCTAGGTCCCAGTTCTTC.

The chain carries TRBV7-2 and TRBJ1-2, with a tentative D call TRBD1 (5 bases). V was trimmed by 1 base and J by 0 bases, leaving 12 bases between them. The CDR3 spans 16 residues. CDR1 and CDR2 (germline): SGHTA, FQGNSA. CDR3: CASSLGGTETNYGYTF. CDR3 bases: TGTGCCAGCAGCTTAGGAGGGACTGAGACTAACTATGGCTACACCTTC.

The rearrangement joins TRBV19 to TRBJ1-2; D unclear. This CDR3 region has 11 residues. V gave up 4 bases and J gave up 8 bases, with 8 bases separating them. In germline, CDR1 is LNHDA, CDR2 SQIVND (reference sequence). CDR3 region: CASSRLWGYTF. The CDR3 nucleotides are TGTGCCAGTAGTAGACTTTGGGGCTACACCTTC.

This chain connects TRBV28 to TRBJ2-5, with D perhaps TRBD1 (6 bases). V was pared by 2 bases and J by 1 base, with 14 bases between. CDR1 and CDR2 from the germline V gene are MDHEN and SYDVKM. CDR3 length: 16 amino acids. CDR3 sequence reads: CASSLSLGRGQETQYF. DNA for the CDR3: TGTGCCAGCAGTTTAAGTCTCGGCAGGGGCCAAGAGACCCAGTACTTC. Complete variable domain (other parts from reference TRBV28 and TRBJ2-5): DVKVTQSSRYLVKRTGEKVFLECVQDMDHENMFWYRQDPGLGLRLIYFSYDVKMKEKGDIPEGYSVSREKKERFSLILESASTNQTSMYLCASSLSLGRGQETQYFGPGTRLLVL.

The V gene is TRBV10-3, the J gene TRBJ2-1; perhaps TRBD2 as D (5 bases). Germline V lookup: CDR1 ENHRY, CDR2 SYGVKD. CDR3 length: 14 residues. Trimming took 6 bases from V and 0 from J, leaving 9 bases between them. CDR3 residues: CAIRDFLSYNEQFF. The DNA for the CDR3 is TGTGCCATCAGGGACTTCCTCTCCTACAATGAGCAGTTCTTC.

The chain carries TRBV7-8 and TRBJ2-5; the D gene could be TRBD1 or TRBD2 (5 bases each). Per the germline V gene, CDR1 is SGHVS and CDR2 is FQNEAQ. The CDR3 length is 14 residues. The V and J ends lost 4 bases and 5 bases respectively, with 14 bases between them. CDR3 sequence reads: CASSSAGWGETQYF. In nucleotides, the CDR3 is TGTGCCAGCAGCTCCGCTGGGTGGGGGGAGACCCAGTACTTC. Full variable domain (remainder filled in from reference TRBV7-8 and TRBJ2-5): GAGVSQSPRYKVAKRGQDVALRCDPISGHVSLFWYQQALGQGPEFLTYFQNEAQLDKSGLPSDRFFAERPEGSVSTLKIQRTQQEDSAVYLCASSSAGWGETQYFGPGTRLLVL.

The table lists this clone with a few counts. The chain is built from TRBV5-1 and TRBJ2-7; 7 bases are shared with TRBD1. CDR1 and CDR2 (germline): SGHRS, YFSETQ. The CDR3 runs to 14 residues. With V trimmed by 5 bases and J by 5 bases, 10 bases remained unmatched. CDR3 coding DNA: TGCGCCAGCAGGCTACAGGGGAAGGGGGACGAGCAGTACTTC. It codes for CASRLQGKGDEQYF. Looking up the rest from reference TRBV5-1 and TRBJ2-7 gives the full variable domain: KAGVTQTPRYLIKTRGQQVTLSCSPISGHRSVSWYQQTPGQGLQFLFEYFSETQRNKGNFPGRFSGRQFSNSRSEMNVSTLELGDSALYLCASRLQGKGDEQYFGPGTRLTVT.

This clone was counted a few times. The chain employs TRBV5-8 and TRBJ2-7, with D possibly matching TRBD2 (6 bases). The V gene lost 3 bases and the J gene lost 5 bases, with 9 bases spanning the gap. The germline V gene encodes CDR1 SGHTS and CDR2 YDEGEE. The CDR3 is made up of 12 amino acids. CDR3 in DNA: TGTGCCAGCAGCTGGGGGGTTAACGAGCAGTACTTC. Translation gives CASSWGVNEQYF.

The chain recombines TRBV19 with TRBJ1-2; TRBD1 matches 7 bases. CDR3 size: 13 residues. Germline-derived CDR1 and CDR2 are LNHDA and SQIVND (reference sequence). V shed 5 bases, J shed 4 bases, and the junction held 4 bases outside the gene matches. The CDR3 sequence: CASSRDSRYGYTF. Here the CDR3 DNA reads TGTGCCAGTAGTCGGGACAGCCGCTATGGCTACACCTTC. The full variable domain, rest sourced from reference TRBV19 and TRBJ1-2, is DGGITQSPKYLFRKEGQNVTLSCEQNLNHDAMYWYRQDPGQGLRLIYYSQIVNDFQKGDIAEGYSVSREKKESFPLTVTSAQKNPTAFYLCASSRDSRYGYTFGSGTRLTVV.

The CDR3, as DNA: TGTGCCAGCAGCCCAGGAGCCAAAAACATTCAGTACTTC. The encoded protein is CASSPGAKNIQYF. The J gene is TRBJ2-4, the V gene TRBV7-9; D call uncertain. The V gene lost 5 bases and the J gene lost 0 bases, with 5 bases spanning the gap. The CDR3 totals 13 residues. In germline, CDR1 is SEHNR, CDR2 FQNEAQ (reference sequence). Based on the CDR3 plus reference TRBV7-9 and TRBJ2-4, the full variable domain is DTGVSQNPRHKITKRGQNVTFRCDPISEHNRLYWYRQTLGQGPEFLTYFQNEAQLEKSRLLSDRFSAERPKGSFSTLEIQRTEQGDSAMYLCASSPGAKNIQYFGAGTRLSVL.

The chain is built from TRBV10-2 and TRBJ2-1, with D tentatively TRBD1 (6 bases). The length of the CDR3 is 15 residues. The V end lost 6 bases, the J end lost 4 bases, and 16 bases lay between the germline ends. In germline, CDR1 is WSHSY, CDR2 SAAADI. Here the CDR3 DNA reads TGCGCCAGCAGGGGAACAGGGCTCGGATACAATGAGCAGTTCTTC. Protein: CASRGTGLGYNEQFF.

The CDR3 nucleotides are TGTGCCAGCAGTCCAAGGCCGCAGGGTATCACTGAAGCTTTCTTT. Translating gives CASSPRPQGITEAFF. J is TRBJ1-1 and V is TRBV5-5, with a weak D call TRBD1 (5 bases). Germline V CDR1 and CDR2: SGHKS, YYEKEE (reference sequence). V lost 5 bases to trimming and J lost 4 bases, with 18 bases between them. This CDR3 has 15 amino acids.

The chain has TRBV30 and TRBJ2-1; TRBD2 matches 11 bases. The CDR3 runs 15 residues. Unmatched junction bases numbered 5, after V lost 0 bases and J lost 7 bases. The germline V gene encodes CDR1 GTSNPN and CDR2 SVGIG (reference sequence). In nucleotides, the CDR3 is TGTGCCTGGAGTGTAATAGCGGGGGGGACAAATGAGCAGTTCTTC. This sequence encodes CAWSVIAGGTNEQFF.

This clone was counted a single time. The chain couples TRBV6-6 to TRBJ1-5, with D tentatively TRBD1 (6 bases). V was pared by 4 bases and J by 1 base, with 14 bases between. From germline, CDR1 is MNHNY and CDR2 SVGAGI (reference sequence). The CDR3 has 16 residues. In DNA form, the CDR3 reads TGTGCCAGCAGTTTTGGGGGCGCGGTAAGCAATCAGCCCCAGCATTTT. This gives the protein CASSFGGAVSNQPQHF.

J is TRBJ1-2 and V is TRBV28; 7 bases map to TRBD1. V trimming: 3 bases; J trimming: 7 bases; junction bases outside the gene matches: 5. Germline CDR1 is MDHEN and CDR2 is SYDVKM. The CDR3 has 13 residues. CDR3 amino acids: CASSFARDSGYTF. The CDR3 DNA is TGTGCCAGCAGTTTTGCCAGGGACAGTGGCTACACCTTC.

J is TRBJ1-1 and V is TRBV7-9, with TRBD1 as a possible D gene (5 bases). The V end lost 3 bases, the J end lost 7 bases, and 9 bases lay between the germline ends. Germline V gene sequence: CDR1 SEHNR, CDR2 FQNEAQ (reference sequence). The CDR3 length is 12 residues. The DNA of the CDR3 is TGTGCCAGCAGCTTGCGGGACGTTGAAGCTTTCTTT. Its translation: CASSLRDVEAFF.

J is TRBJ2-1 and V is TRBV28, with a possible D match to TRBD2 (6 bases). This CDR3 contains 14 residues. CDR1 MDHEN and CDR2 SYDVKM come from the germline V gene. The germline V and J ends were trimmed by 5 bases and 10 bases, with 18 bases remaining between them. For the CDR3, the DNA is TGTGCCAGCAGTACCGGGACTGGCTTGCGGGAGCAGTTCTTC. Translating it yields CASSTGTGLREQFF.

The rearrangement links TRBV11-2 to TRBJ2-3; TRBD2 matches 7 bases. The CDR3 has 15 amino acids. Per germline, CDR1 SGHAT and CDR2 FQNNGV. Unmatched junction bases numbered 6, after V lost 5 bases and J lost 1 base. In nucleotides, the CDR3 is TGTGCCAGCAGCGTTAGCGGGTCGGGCACAGATACGCAGTATTTT. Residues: CASSVSGSGTDTQYF.

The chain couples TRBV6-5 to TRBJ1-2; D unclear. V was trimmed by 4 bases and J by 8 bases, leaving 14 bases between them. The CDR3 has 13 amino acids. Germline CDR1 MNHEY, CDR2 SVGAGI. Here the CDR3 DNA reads TGTGCCAGCAGTTTAATAGTAGGAAGCGGCTACACCTTC. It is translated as CASSLIVGSGYTF.

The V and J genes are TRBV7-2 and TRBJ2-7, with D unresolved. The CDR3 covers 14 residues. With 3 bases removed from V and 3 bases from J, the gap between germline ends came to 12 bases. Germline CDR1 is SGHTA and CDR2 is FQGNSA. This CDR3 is CASSLGLLFYEQYF. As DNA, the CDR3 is TGTGCCAGCAGCTTGGGCCTTCTATTCTACGAGCAGTACTTC.

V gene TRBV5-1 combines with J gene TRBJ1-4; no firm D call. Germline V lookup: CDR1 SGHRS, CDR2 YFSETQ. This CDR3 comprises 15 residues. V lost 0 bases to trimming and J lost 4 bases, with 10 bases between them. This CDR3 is CASSLERIDNEKLFF. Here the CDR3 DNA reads TGCGCCAGCAGCTTGGAACGGATTGATAATGAAAAACTGTTTTTT.

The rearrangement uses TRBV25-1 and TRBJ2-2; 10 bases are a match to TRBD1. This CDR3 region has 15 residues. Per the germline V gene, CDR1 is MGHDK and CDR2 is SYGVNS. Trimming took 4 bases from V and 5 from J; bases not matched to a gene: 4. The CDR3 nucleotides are TGTGCCAGCAGTGGGGACAGGGGCAGGACCGGGGAGCTGTTTTTT. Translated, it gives CASSGDRGRTGELFF.

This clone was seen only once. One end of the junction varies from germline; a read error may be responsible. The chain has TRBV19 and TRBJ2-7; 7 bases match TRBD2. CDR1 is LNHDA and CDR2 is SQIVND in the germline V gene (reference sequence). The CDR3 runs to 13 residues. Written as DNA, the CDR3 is TGTGCCAGTAGTGGGTCGGGAGGCATTTCAATGAAGTTC. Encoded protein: CASSGSGGISMKF.

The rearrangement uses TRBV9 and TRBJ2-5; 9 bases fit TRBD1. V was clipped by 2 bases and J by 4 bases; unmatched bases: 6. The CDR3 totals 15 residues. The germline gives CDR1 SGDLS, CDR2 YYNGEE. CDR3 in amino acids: CASSVGDRAAETQYF. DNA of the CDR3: TGTGCCAGCAGCGTGGGGGACAGGGCGGCAGAGACCCAGTACTTC.